The 13 T cell receptor beta chains below were found in one sample sequenced in a study of T cell changes during pregnancy in multiple sclerosis. The data were produced by immunoSEQ multiplex PCR, yet TCRdb's version contains in-frame clones alone and is incomplete. The sample consists of approximately 99,000 clones, roughly 92% of them appearing once. The sequenced sample was peripheral blood, obtained after pregnancy. The origin of the receptors is a female donor with multiple sclerosis, enrolled in a pregnancy study.

The rearrangement uses TRBV7-2 and TRBJ1-2; tentative D call: TRBD1 (5 bases). Germline V gene data show CDR1 as SGHTA and CDR2 as FQGNSA. V lost 3 bases to trimming and J lost 8 bases, with 13 bases between them. The CDR3 length is 13 residues. The CDR3 sequence: CASSLGQGGGYTF. The CDR3 DNA reads as TGTGCCAGCAGCTTGGGGCAGGGCGGCGGCTACACCTTC.

The chain has TRBV4-3 and TRBJ2-7, with D perhaps TRBD2 (5 bases). With 0 bases removed from V and 6 bases from J, the gap between germline ends came to 9 bases. Germline CDR1 LGHNA, CDR2 YSLEER. The CDR3 is 13 residues long. This CDR3 reads CASSQDRGLEQYF. In DNA, the CDR3 is TGCGCCAGCAGCCAAGACCGAGGGCTCGAGCAGTACTTC.

V is TRBV4-1 and J is TRBJ1-3, with 7 bases lining up with TRBD1. The CDR3 runs to 15 residues. With 6 bases clipped from V and 0 bases from J, the junction kept 5 bases outside the gene matches. The germline V gene encodes CDR1 MGHRA and CDR2 YSYEKL. CDR3 coding DNA: TGCGCCAGCAGAGCCGGGACAGCCTCTGGAAACACCATATATTTT. Translating it yields CASRAGTASGNTIYF.

The chain recombines TRBV6-1 with TRBJ1-5; D is possibly TRBD1 (5 bases). Trimming cost V 3 bases and J 1 base, with 16 bases left between them. CDR3 length: 17 amino acids. Germline CDR1 reads MNHNS; CDR2 reads SASEGT. CDR3 loop: CASSDGHPVESNQPQHF. The CDR3 DNA follows: TGTGCCAGCAGTGACGGACACCCCGTGGAGAGCAATCAGCCCCAGCATTTT.

This clone was counted between two and nine times. The chain joins TRBV18 to TRBJ1-1, with 7 bases that match TRBD1. Trimming removed 5 bases from V and 4 bases from J; junction bases left unmatched: 10. The CDR3 is made up of 15 amino acids. CDR1 is KGHSH, CDR2 LQKENI, per germline. The CDR3 nucleotides are TGTGCCAGCTCAACGAGACAGGGTGTGGGCACTGAAGCTTTCTTT. Translation gives CASSTRQGVGTEAFF.

The chain is built from TRBV18 and TRBJ1-2, with 8 bases matching TRBD1. The length of the CDR3 is 16 residues. After removal of 1 base from V and 4 bases from J, the junction contained 8 bases not matched to a gene. Germline CDR1 KGHSH, CDR2 LQKENI. The CDR3 loop is CASSPLDRARVYGYTF. The CDR3, as DNA: TGTGCCAGCTCACCACTGGACAGGGCGAGGGTCTATGGCTACACCTTC.

The CDR3 DNA reads as TGTGCCAGCAGTTACCCCGGAGGGGGCGGTCAGCCCCAGCATTTT. Translated, it gives CASSYPGGGGQPQHF. The rearrangement links TRBV6-5 to TRBJ1-5, with TRBD1 identical over 7 bases. The V gene end was trimmed by 2 bases and the J gene end by 6 bases; junction bases not matched to a gene: 7. This CDR3 has 15 residues. CDR1 and CDR2 (germline): MNHEY, SVGAGI.

V gene TRBV27 combines with J gene TRBJ2-2; D possibly corresponds to TRBD2 (6 bases). The CDR3 has 14 residues. V dropped 8 bases and J dropped 2 bases, with 12 bases sitting between them. Germline V gives CDR1 MNHEY, CDR2 SMNVEV (reference sequence). The CDR3 reads CASPGTLNTGELFF. The CDR3 nucleotides read TGTGCCAGCCCCGGGACTTTAAACACCGGGGAGCTGTTTTTT.

The chain joins TRBV2 to TRBJ2-6, with D possibly matching TRBD1 (6 bases). Germline CDR1 SNHLY, CDR2 FYNNEI. V was clipped by 8 bases and J by 2 bases, with 16 bases between them. This CDR3 spans 16 amino acids. DNA of the CDR3: TGTGCCAGCCGGACCAGGGGAGAGGCTGGGGCCAACGTCCTGACTTTC. As protein: CASRTRGEAGANVLTF.

The sample holds one count of this clone. The V call is TRBV5-1, the J call TRBJ1-1, with a possible D match to TRBD1 (6 bases). V was trimmed by 4 bases and J by 0 bases, leaving 13 bases between them. Germline CDR1 is SGHRS and CDR2 is YFSETQ. The CDR3 is 15 amino acids. The CDR3 sequence is CASSPTGQLNTEAFF. DNA for the CDR3: TGCGCCAGCAGCCCGACTGGACAGTTGAACACTGAAGCTTTCTTT.

The chain is built from TRBV27 and TRBJ2-1, with 11 positions matching TRBD2. Germline V lookup: CDR1 MNHEY, CDR2 SMNVEV (reference sequence). Unmatched junction bases numbered 13, after V lost 6 bases and J lost 6 bases. The CDR3 has 17 residues. In nucleotides, the CDR3 is TGTGCCAGCAGCTCACTCTTAGCGGGAGGGCCGAGCAATGAGCAGTTCTTC. It is translated as CASSSLLAGGPSNEQFF.

This chain uses TRBV7-3 with TRBJ1-1; weak D call: TRBD1 (6 bases). The germline V and J ends were trimmed by 1 base and 1 base, with 13 bases remaining between them. Germline V gene sequence: CDR1 SGHTA, CDR2 FQGTGA. The CDR3 loop spans 16 amino acids. The CDR3 bases are TGTGCCAGCAGCTTAAGTGGGGGGGCGGCGAACACTGAAGCTTTCTTT. Residues: CASSLSGGAANTEAFF.

The CDR3 is CASSFDRGAETQYF. Here the CDR3 DNA reads TGTGCCAGCAGCTTTGACAGGGGGGCGGAGACCCAGTACTTC. This chain links TRBV5-4 with TRBJ2-5, with TRBD1 matching 9 bases. The J segment lost 5 bases and the V segment lost 2 bases, leaving 4 bases of the junction unmatched. The germline gives CDR1 SGHNT, CDR2 YYREEE (reference sequence). The length of the CDR3 is 14 residues. Using reference TRBV5-4 and TRBJ2-5 for the parts outside the CDR3, the full variable domain is ETGVTQSPTHLIKTRGQQVTLRCSSQSGHNTVSWYQQALGQGPQFIFQYYREEENGRGNFPPRFSGLQFPNYSSELNVNALELDDSALYLCASSFDRGAETQYFGPGTRLLVL.